The clone carrying this TCR beta chain was observed at least ten times. As yet, its antigen is unknown. These data are taken from a study of T cells in Graves' hyperthyroidism and ophthalmopathy. Turning to the study itself: It was at initial diagnosis, before any treatment, that peripheral blood was collected. Findings of the study overall: It was a median about seven months before onset that the model predicted ophthalmopathy.

Amplification of TCR beta CDR3 regions used RNA as the template. With the HTBI primer set, the TCR CDR3 went through a first round of RT-PCR. One entry per CDR3 protein, called by TCRdb with MiXCR from the multiplex PCR reads. Here the sample spans over 700,000 distinct CDR3 sequences, roughly a third being singletons. Researchers defined stable Graves' hyperthyroidism as no ophthalmopathy progression within 18 months. The study left out patients who had uncontrolled infection, other autoimmune disease, pregnancy or lactation. The CDR3 loop spans 12 amino acids. The germline V gene encodes CDR1 SQVTM and CDR2 ANQGSEA. V was cut by 3 bases and J by 2 bases, with 7 bases left in between.

The gene calls are TRBV29-1 and TRBJ1-1; D call uncertain. Sequenced sample: blood. The origin of this receptor is a woman aged 40 to 50 with Graves' hyperthyroidism. The CDR3 spells CSVDGGNTEAFF. CDR3 DNA: TGCAGCGTTGATGGCGGAAACACTGAAGCTTTCTTT.